This TCR beta chain is drawn from a study of T-cell reconstitution after alpha-beta-depleted transplantation in children. Study outcomes and limitations: In patients about two months after transplant, alpha-beta T cells reportedly arose from several hundred expanded graft clones. At the one-year point after transplant, T-cell counts and TCRbeta diversity were found to come mostly from T cells that had been newly produced. Some patients owed their high day-60 TCRbeta diversity to surviving recipient T cells and thymic progenitors.

This clonotype was picked up one time. Its antigen is as yet unknown. In germline, CDR1 is WSHSY, CDR2 SAAADI. Trimming cost V 4 bases and J 6 bases; bases outside gene matches: 5. The CDR3 runs to 14 residues. Using unique molecular identifiers, the investigators prepared the TCRbeta library. Each CDR3 protein gets one entry after TCRdb re-called the PCR reads with MiXCR. The top ten clones hold roughly 15% of a sample with under 750,000 distinct CDR3 sequences, more than 20% of them seen once. The sample consisted of PBMCs, mostly from graft donor cells, taken 360 days after TCRalphabeta/CD19-depleted stem cell transplant. The origin of this receptor is a boy less than two years old who had a stem cell transplant for acute myeloid leukemia, so the T cells may come from the graft donor. The rearrangement links TRBV10-2 to TRBJ1-4, with TRBD1 identical over 7 bases. The CDR3 DNA sequence: TGCGCCAGCAGTGGATGGACAGGAGATGAAAAACTGTTTTTT. As protein: CASSGWTGDEKLFF.